The 5 T cell receptor beta chains listed next were all sequenced from one sample in a study of OX40 agonist ivuxolimab in advanced cancers. Using immunoSEQ multiplex PCR, the repertoire was profiled, and TCRdb retains in-frame clones only, with some absent. Here the sample spans under 50,000 clones, approximately 92% being singletons. The source was CD4+ or CD8+ T cells sorted from blood, collected in a trial of the OX40 agonist ivuxolimab. The receptors originated from an adult with an advanced solid tumor such as melanoma, head and neck, liver or kidney cancer.

The gene calls are TRBV6-5 and TRBJ1-1; D unclear. The V end lost 6 bases, the J end lost 0 bases, and 8 bases lay between the germline ends. The CDR3 has 13 amino acids. Germline CDR1 and CDR2: MNHEY and SVGAGI. This chain's CDR3 is CASREQLNTEAFF. The CDR3 DNA follows: TGTGCCAGCAGGGAACAGCTGAACACTGAAGCTTTCTTT.

This clone is medium-sized within its sample. Other nucleotide sequences in the sample specify the same CDR3. This rearrangement joins TRBV6-5 to TRBJ1-4; D remains unclear. The CDR3 extends over 15 amino acids. V was clipped by 5 bases and J by 1 base, with 11 bases between them. Per the germline V gene, CDR1 is MNHEY and CDR2 is SVGAGI. CDR3 amino acids: CASSPVGGTNEKLFF. The CDR3 coding sequence is TGTGCCAGCAGTCCCGTCGGAGGAACTAATGAAAAACTGTTTTTT.

The rearrangement uses TRBV30 and TRBJ1-2, with 10 bases aligning to TRBD1. V lost 2 bases and J lost 7; bases outside the gene matches: 16. Germline V gene data show CDR1 as GTSNPN and CDR2 as SVGIG (reference sequence). This CDR3 spans 17 amino acids. CDR3 DNA: TGTGCCTGGAGTCGAACCACGACCGGGACAGGGGTCGGTGGCTACACCTTC. As protein: CAWSRTTTGTGVGGYTF.

The chain couples TRBV19 to TRBJ1-1, with 8 bases identical to TRBD1. CDR3 size: 9 residues. The trim removed 9 bases at V and 10 bases at J, leaving 1 base unmatched. Germline V gives CDR1 LNHDA, CDR2 SQIVND (reference sequence). CDR3: CASGTGAFF. The CDR3, as DNA: TGTGCCAGCGGGACAGGAGCTTTCTTT.

The rearrangement uses TRBV6-5 and TRBJ1-2; no reliable D call. There are 16 residues in the CDR3. The germline CDR1 and CDR2 sequences are MNHEY and SVGAGI. V lost 2 bases to trimming and J lost 3 bases, with 16 bases between them. CDR3 protein: CASSYHIPDSDYGYTF. The CDR3 DNA sequence: TGTGCCAGCAGTTACCATATTCCGGACTCAGACTATGGCTACACCTTC.